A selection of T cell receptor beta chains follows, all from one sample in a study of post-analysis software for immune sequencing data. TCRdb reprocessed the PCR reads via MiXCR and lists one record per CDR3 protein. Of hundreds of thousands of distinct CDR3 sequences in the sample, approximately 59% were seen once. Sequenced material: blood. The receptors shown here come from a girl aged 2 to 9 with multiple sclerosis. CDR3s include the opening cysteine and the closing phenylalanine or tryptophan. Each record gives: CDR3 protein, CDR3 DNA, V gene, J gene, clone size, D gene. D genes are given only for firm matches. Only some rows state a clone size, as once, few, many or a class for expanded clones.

CDR3aa: CASSPGSPTDTQYF
CDR3nt: TGTGCCAGCTCACCAGGGAGCCCCACAGATACGCAGTATTTT
v_gene: TRBV18
j_gene: TRBJ2-3
abundance: few
d_gene: NA

CDR3aa: CASSQVDYEQYF
CDR3nt: TGTGCCAGCAGCCAAGTCGACTACGAGCAGTACTTC
v_gene: TRBV3-1
j_gene: TRBJ2-7
abundance: NA
d_gene: NA

CDR3aa: CSVGSDVGQDTQYF
CDR3nt: TGCAGCGTTGGATCCGATGTCGGGCAAGATACGCAGTATTTT
v_gene: TRBV29-1
j_gene: TRBJ2-3
abundance: NA
d_gene: NA

CDR3aa: CSATRAGTSKGTQYF
CDR3nt: TGCAGTGCTACTCGAGCCGGGACGAGCAAAGGGACCCAGTACTTC
v_gene: TRBV20-1
j_gene: TRBJ2-5
abundance: once
d_gene: NA

CDR3aa: CASSLARGLGAWSPTNTEAFF
CDR3nt: TGTGCCAGCAGCTTAGCGCGTGGCCTTGGTGCATGGTCCCCGACTAACACTGAAGCTTTCTTT
v_gene: TRBV7-2
j_gene: TRBJ1-1
abundance: once
d_gene: NA

CDR3aa: CASSLEQVGDFTLHF
CDR3nt: TGTGCCAGCAGCTTGGAACAGGTGGGGGACTTCACCCTCCACTTT
v_gene: TRBV7-9
j_gene: TRBJ1-6
abundance: NA
d_gene: NA

CDR3aa: CASSGWGGSHEQYF
CDR3nt: TGTGCCAGCAGCGGGTGGGGGGGCTCCCACGAGCAGTACTTC
v_gene: TRBV2
j_gene: TRBJ2-7
abundance: once
d_gene: NA

CDR3aa: CSASSPAYEQYF
CDR3nt: TGCAGTGCTAGTTCTCCTGCCTACGAGCAGTACTTC
v_gene: TRBV20-1
j_gene: TRBJ2-7
abundance: NA
d_gene: NA

CDR3aa: CASSSFPGTAYNEQFF
CDR3nt: TGTGCCAGCAGCTCGTTCCCTGGGACAGCCTACAATGAGCAGTTCTTC
v_gene: TRBV7-9
j_gene: TRBJ2-1
abundance: few
d_gene: TRBD1

CDR3aa: CASSLGQVTSYEQYF
CDR3nt: TGTGCCAGCAGCCTTGGACAGGTCACCTCCTACGAGCAGTACTTC
v_gene: TRBV7-8
j_gene: TRBJ2-7
abundance: NA
d_gene: TRBD1

CDR3aa: CASRSGPGSYNEQFF
CDR3nt: TGCGCCAGCAGATCTGGGCCTGGTTCCTACAATGAGCAGTTCTTC
v_gene: TRBV10-1
j_gene: TRBJ2-1
abundance: NA
d_gene: NA

CDR3aa: CASSEWTTQETQYF
CDR3nt: TGCGCCAGCAGTGAGTGGACTACCCAAGAGACCCAGTACTTC
v_gene: TRBV10-1
j_gene: TRBJ2-5
abundance: NA
d_gene: NA

CDR3aa: CASSLDGGRGYTF
CDR3nt: TGTGCCAGCAGCTTAGACGGAGGACGAGGCTACACCTTC
v_gene: TRBV11-2
j_gene: TRBJ1-2
abundance: NA
d_gene: NA

CDR3aa: CASIYSWGSGGSGGADTQYF
CDR3nt: TGTGCCAGCATATACTCCTGGGGGAGCGGGGGGTCCGGGGGCGCAGATACGCAGTATTTT
v_gene: TRBV12-3/TRBV12-4
j_gene: TRBJ2-3
abundance: NA
d_gene: TRBD2

CDR3aa: CSVDLLEETQYF
CDR3nt: TGCAGCGTTGATTTGTTGGAAGAGACCCAGTACTTC
v_gene: TRBV29-1
j_gene: TRBJ2-5
abundance: few
d_gene: NA

CDR3aa: CASSPQNGYEQFF
CDR3nt: TGTGCCAGCAGCCCACAAAATGGATATGAGCAGTTCTTC
v_gene: TRBV11-2
j_gene: TRBJ2-1
abundance: NA
d_gene: NA

CDR3aa: CASSSVQSDTQYF
CDR3nt: TGTGCCAGCAGCTCCGTCCAATCAGATACGCAGTATTTT
v_gene: TRBV7-3
j_gene: TRBJ2-3
abundance: few
d_gene: NA

CDR3aa: CASSLTDRGETQYF
CDR3nt: TGTGCCAGCAGCTTGACCGACAGGGGGGAGACCCAGTACTTC
v_gene: TRBV5-6
j_gene: TRBJ2-5
abundance: NA
d_gene: TRBD1

CDR3aa: CASSQPSGQAHTDTQCF
CDR3nt: TGTGCCAGCAGCCAGCCTAGTGGTCAGGCCCACACAGATACGCAGTGTTTT
v_gene: TRBV4-2
j_gene: TRBJ2-3
abundance: NA
d_gene: NA

CDR3aa: CASSPDSNQPQHF
CDR3nt: TGTGCCAGCAGCCCAGATAGCAATCAGCCCCAGCATTTT
v_gene: TRBV5-1
j_gene: TRBJ1-5
abundance: NA
d_gene: NA

CDR3aa: CSVEDGANTEAFF
CDR3nt: TGCAGCGTTGAAGATGGCGCGAACACTGAAGCTTTCTTT
v_gene: TRBV29-1
j_gene: TRBJ1-1
abundance: NA
d_gene: NA

CDR3aa: CAISEWGTGSNTEAFF
CDR3nt: TGTGCCATCAGTGAGTGGGGGACAGGGTCGAACACTGAAGCTTTCTTT
v_gene: TRBV10-3
j_gene: TRBJ1-1
abundance: NA
d_gene: TRBD1

CDR3aa: CASSYPGRSYNEQFF
CDR3nt: TGTGCCAGCAGCTATCCGGGCCGATCCTACAATGAGCAGTTCTTC
v_gene: TRBV7-2
j_gene: TRBJ2-1
abundance: NA
d_gene: NA

CDR3aa: CASSTGGNEQFF
CDR3nt: TGTGCCAGCAGCACAGGGGGCAATGAGCAGTTCTTC
v_gene: TRBV12-3/TRBV12-4
j_gene: TRBJ2-1
abundance: NA
d_gene: TRBD1

CDR3aa: CASSLGSGRYSEQFF
CDR3nt: TGCGCCAGCAGCTTGGGTAGCGGGAGATACAGTGAGCAGTTCTTC
v_gene: TRBV5-1
j_gene: TRBJ2-1
abundance: NA
d_gene: TRBD2

CDR3aa: CASRLGASYYNEQFF
CDR3nt: TGTGCCAGCAGACTAGGTGCTAGCTACTACAATGAGCAGTTCTTC
v_gene: TRBV12-3/TRBV12-4
j_gene: TRBJ2-1
abundance: once
d_gene: NA

CDR3aa: CASSVSHRAETQYF
CDR3nt: TGTGCCAGCAGCGTCAGTCACCGGGCGGAGACCCAGTACTTC
v_gene: TRBV9
j_gene: TRBJ2-5
abundance: NA
d_gene: NA

CDR3aa: CASSFSGGDGYTF
CDR3nt: TGTGCCAGCAGTTTTTCAGGGGGCGATGGCTACACCTTC
v_gene: TRBV12-3/TRBV12-4
j_gene: TRBJ1-2
abundance: NA
d_gene: TRBD1

CDR3aa: CASSLKGQNTEAFF
CDR3nt: TGTGCCAGCAGTTTAAAGGGTCAGAACACTGAAGCTTTCTTT
v_gene: TRBV12-3/TRBV12-4
j_gene: TRBJ1-1
abundance: NA
d_gene: NA

CDR3aa: CAGKRTDTGELFF
CDR3nt: TGTGCCGGAAAGAGAACGGACACCGGGGAGCTGTTTTTT
v_gene: TRBV6-1
j_gene: TRBJ2-2
abundance: few
d_gene: NA

CDR3aa: CASSWRGGFQETQYF
CDR3nt: TGCGCCAGCAGCTGGAGGGGGGGCTTCCAAGAGACCCAGTACTTC
v_gene: TRBV5-1
j_gene: TRBJ2-5
abundance: NA
d_gene: NA

CDR3aa: CASSSLSGSNNEQFF
CDR3nt: TGTGCCAGCAGCTCCTTGTCGGGATCGAATAATGAGCAGTTCTTC
v_gene: TRBV4-2
j_gene: TRBJ2-1
abundance: once
d_gene: NA

CDR3aa: CASSFSTSTDTQYF
CDR3nt: TGTGCCAGCAGCTTTAGTACTAGCACAGATACGCAGTATTTT
v_gene: TRBV11-2
j_gene: TRBJ2-3
abundance: NA
d_gene: NA

CDR3aa: CASSLVDSGGYTF
CDR3nt: TGCGCCAGCAGCTTGGTGGACAGCGGTGGCTACACCTTC
v_gene: TRBV5-1
j_gene: TRBJ1-2
abundance: few
d_gene: NA

CDR3aa: CASRPSTSGRRGNEQFF
CDR3nt: TGTGCCAGCAGACCGTCGACAAGCGGGCGGCGGGGCAATGAGCAGTTCTTC
v_gene: TRBV12-3/TRBV12-4
j_gene: TRBJ2-1
abundance: NA
d_gene: NA

CDR3aa: CASSLQTAGYTF
CDR3nt: TGTGCCAGCAGCCTCCAGACTGCTGGCTACACCTTC
v_gene: TRBV3-1
j_gene: TRBJ1-2
abundance: few
d_gene: NA

CDR3aa: CASSIRPNNYTF
CDR3nt: TGTGCCAGTAGCATTAGGCCGAACAACTACACCTTC
v_gene: TRBV19
j_gene: TRBJ1-2
abundance: NA
d_gene: NA

CDR3aa: CATSSPLSSYNEQFF
CDR3nt: TGTGCCACCAGCAGCCCATTAAGCTCCTACAATGAGCAGTTCTTC
v_gene: TRBV15
j_gene: TRBJ2-1
abundance: few
d_gene: NA

CDR3aa: CSVRSSTDMQYF
CDR3nt: TGCAGCGTCCGATCTAGCACAGATATGCAGTATTTT
v_gene: TRBV29-1
j_gene: TRBJ2-3
abundance: NA
d_gene: NA

CDR3aa: CASSINRGESFYTF
CDR3nt: TGTGCCAGCAGCATCAACAGGGGGGAATCTTTCTACACCTTC
v_gene: TRBV12-3/TRBV12-4
j_gene: TRBJ1-2
abundance: NA
d_gene: TRBD1

CDR3aa: CASSQVTSGRRNEQFF
CDR3nt: TGTGCCAGCAGCCAAGTGACTAGCGGGAGGAGGAATGAGCAGTTCTTC
v_gene: TRBV3-1
j_gene: TRBJ2-1
abundance: NA
d_gene: TRBD2

CDR3aa: CASSLISGEQYF
CDR3nt: TGTGCCAGCAGCTTAATATCGGGCGAGCAGTACTTC
v_gene: TRBV7-3
j_gene: TRBJ2-7
abundance: NA
d_gene: NA

CDR3aa: CATTWTGTNEQFF
CDR3nt: TGTGCCACCACGTGGACAGGGACTAATGAGCAGTTCTTC
v_gene: TRBV24-1
j_gene: TRBJ2-1
abundance: once
d_gene: TRBD1

CDR3aa: CASSLYEANEQFF
CDR3nt: TGTGCCAGCAGCTTATATGAGGCGAATGAGCAGTTCTTC
v_gene: TRBV5-6
j_gene: TRBJ2-1
abundance: NA
d_gene: NA

CDR3aa: CSAQTLSSTSGRAPSTDTQYF
CDR3nt: TGCAGCGCTCAAACCCTCTCCTCGACTAGCGGGAGGGCCCCTAGCACAGATACGCAGTATTTT
v_gene: TRBV29-1
j_gene: TRBJ2-3
abundance: NA
d_gene: TRBD2

CDR3aa: CSVPGNREETQYF
CDR3nt: TGCAGCGTTCCAGGGAACAGGGAAGAGACCCAGTACTTC
v_gene: TRBV29-1
j_gene: TRBJ2-5
abundance: NA
d_gene: NA

CDR3aa: CASSRGRAGGQYNEQFF
CDR3nt: TGTGCCAGCAGCCGAGGACGAGCGGGAGGGCAATACAATGAGCAGTTCTTC
v_gene: TRBV7-9
j_gene: TRBJ2-1
abundance: NA
d_gene: TRBD2

CDR3aa: CASSSLAGVNEQYF
CDR3nt: TGTGCCAGCAGTTCACTAGCGGGAGTAAACGAGCAGTACTTC
v_gene: TRBV28
j_gene: TRBJ2-7
abundance: NA
d_gene: TRBD2

CDR3aa: CSVLRRLAVEQFF
CDR3nt: TGCAGCGTACTAAGGAGACTAGCGGTAGAGCAGTTCTTC
v_gene: TRBV29-1
j_gene: TRBJ2-1
abundance: NA
d_gene: TRBD2

CDR3aa: CASSLLTGDYGYTF
CDR3nt: TGTGCCAGCAGCTTATTGACAGGAGACTATGGCTACACCTTC
v_gene: TRBV7-9
j_gene: TRBJ1-2
abundance: NA
d_gene: NA

CDR3aa: CASSLSPGQPQHF
CDR3nt: TGCGCCAGCAGCCTTTCTCCGGGCCAGCCCCAGCATTTT
v_gene: TRBV4-3
j_gene: TRBJ1-5
abundance: few
d_gene: NA

CDR3aa: CSARDLAGRVSETQYF
CDR3nt: TGCAGTGCTAGAGATCTCGCAGGGCGGGTTAGCGAGACCCAGTACTTC
v_gene: TRBV20-1
j_gene: TRBJ2-5
abundance: once
d_gene: NA

CDR3aa: CASSLRWRGGENEQFF
CDR3nt: TGTGCCAGCAGCTTAAGGTGGCGGGGGGGCGAAAATGAGCAGTTCTTC
v_gene: TRBV7-8
j_gene: TRBJ2-1
abundance: NA
d_gene: TRBD2

CDR3aa: CASSPNRGYEQYF
CDR3nt: TGTGCCAGCTCACCAAACAGGGGATACGAGCAGTACTTC
v_gene: TRBV18
j_gene: TRBJ2-7
abundance: NA
d_gene: TRBD1

CDR3aa: CASSLDPLASGALLPKSYEQYF
CDR3nt: TGTGCCAGCAGCTTAGATCCGTTGGCTAGCGGGGCCCTCCTCCCCAAATCCTACGAGCAGTACTTC
v_gene: TRBV11-2
j_gene: TRBJ2-7
abundance: NA
d_gene: TRBD2

CDR3aa: CASSPRRLAGVGETQYF
CDR3nt: TGTGCCAGCAGCCCGAGGAGACTAGCGGGAGTAGGAGAGACCCAGTACTTC
v_gene: TRBV9
j_gene: TRBJ2-5
abundance: NA
d_gene: TRBD2

CDR3aa: CSALSDLYQETQYF
CDR3nt: TGCAGTGCTCTTTCGGATTTGTACCAAGAGACCCAGTACTTC
v_gene: TRBV20-1
j_gene: TRBJ2-5
abundance: few
d_gene: NA

CDR3aa: CASSYAGSSYEQYF
CDR3nt: TGCGCCAGCAGCTACGCCGGCAGCTCCTACGAGCAGTACTTC
v_gene: TRBV5-1
j_gene: TRBJ2-7
abundance: few
d_gene: NA

CDR3aa: CSARLYASGDEQFF
CDR3nt: TGCAGTGCTAGACTATACGCTTCAGGCGATGAGCAGTTCTTC
v_gene: TRBV20-1
j_gene: TRBJ2-1
abundance: NA
d_gene: NA